The clone carrying this T cell receptor beta chain was counted many times. What it binds is not known. The record originates from a study of response to subunit inactivated influenza vaccine. Study results and limitations: Few additional T cells are recruited per seasonal influenza vaccination, authors suggested.

Trimming cost V 3 bases and J 4 bases, with 12 bases left between them. The germline CDR1 and CDR2 sequences are SGHAT and FQNNGV. The CDR3 consists of 14 residues. Via MiXCR, TCRdb re-called the RT-PCR reads, giving one row per CDR3 protein. The sample contains roughly 630,000 distinct CDR3 sequences, approximately 15% of which appear only once. This clonotype was obtained from a man aged 45 to 65 who received an inactivated influenza vaccine. The source was PBMCs from blood, collected around two weeks before vaccination. The J gene is TRBJ2-5, the V gene TRBV11-2; no firm D call. The CDR3 DNA follows: TGTGCCAGCAGCTTGCAAAGTCTTGCAGAGACCCAGTACTTC. Its translation is CASSLQSLAETQYF.